The clone carrying this TCR beta chain came up once. The antigen remains unidentified. Treatment described: some 20 received Ad26.COV2.S at low or high dose, single or two shots; 5 received placebo; per-sample allocation not given. Sampling occurred on day 63 after the first vaccine or placebo injection. The data stem from a study of Ad26.COV2.S vaccination and SARS-CoV-2 variants. At the level of the study: The donor participated in the COV1001 trial, in its Ad26.COV2.S arm. Intramuscular Ad26.COV2.S at 5x10^10 or 1x10^11 viral particles.

The table came from immunoSEQ multiplex PCR; TCRdb's copy has only in-frame clones and leaves some out. Among under 400,000 clones listed, 87% were seen once. Per germline, CDR1 LGHNA and CDR2 YNFKEQ. V lost 0 bases and J 10 bases, leaving 19 bases between the germline ends. This CDR3 comprises 15 residues. Whole-study results and caveats: Substantial breadth was reported for post-vaccination spike-specific CD8+ and CD4+ T cells.

The chain employs TRBV4-2 and TRBJ2-7, with a tentative D call TRBD2 (6 bases). This clonotype originated in a person between 18 and 65 years old who received the Ad26.COV2.S COVID-19 vaccine or a placebo. The sample here was peripheral blood, taken in a trial of Ad26.COV2.S vaccine versus placebo. CDR3 nucleotide sequence: TGTGCCAGCAGCCAAGATCTCTCGAGCGGGCAGGCCCAGTACTTC. Translation gives CASSQDLSSGQAQYF.